This is a list of T cell receptor beta chains from one sample in a study of blood T cell repertoires in COVID-19. Method: immunoSEQ multiplex PCR; TCRdb's copy keeps in-frame clones and lacks some. The sample has about 220,000 clones, approximately 84% seen once. Sequenced sample: peripheral blood. All receptors derive from a man aged 50-60 years who had recovered from COVID-19. The CDR3 runs from the conserved cysteine through the conserved F or W. The D gene is left open where the match is weak. Size values are once, few and many counts, or a class for expanded clones, and some rows have none.

>TRBV5-6|NA|NA|TRBJ1-5
CASSLGSSGAFSNQPQHF
TGTGCCAGCAGCTTGGGTAGTTCAGGGGCCTTTAGCAATCAGCCCCAGCATTTT
>TRBV7-6|TRBD2|once|TRBJ2-1
CASRKLAGGPLDEQFF
TGTGCCAGCAGGAAACTAGCGGGAGGGCCCTTGGATGAGCAGTTCTTC
>TRBV6-5|TRBD1|NA|TRBJ1-1
CASSPGTGFTEAFF
TGTGCCAGCAGCCCCGGGACAGGGTTCACTGAAGCTTTCTTT
>TRBV24-1|TRBD1|NA|TRBJ2-7
CAPWTGEEYEQYF
TGTGCCCCCTGGACAGGGGAGGAGTACGAGCAGTACTTC
>TRBV18|TRBD1|NA|TRBJ1-5
CASSALGQGYQPQHF
TGTGCCAGCTCCGCCCTAGGACAGGGGTATCAGCCCCAGCATTTT
>TRBV3-1/TRBV3-2|TRBD2|NA|TRBJ2-5
CASSQGRLAGGETQYF
TGTGCCAGCAGCCAAGGTCGACTAGCGGGGGGAGAGACCCAGTACTTC
>TRBV3-1/TRBV3-2|NA|NA|TRBJ1-4
CASSAQGKGEKLFF
TGTGCCAGCAGCGCACAGGGTAAGGGTGAAAAACTGTTTTTT
>TRBV30|TRBD2|NA|TRBJ2-1
CAWSSKREEQFF
TGTGCCTGGAGTTCCAAGCGGGAGGAGCAGTTCTTC
>TRBV21-1|NA|NA|TRBJ2-3
CASSPPRSGGDDSDGTDTQYF
TGTGCCAGCAGCCCCCCCAGGAGCGGGGGAGACGATTCAGACGGCACAGATACGCAGTATTTT
>TRBV28|TRBD1|NA|TRBJ1-2
CASSLPDRGNYGYTF
TGTGCCAGCAGTTTACCGGACAGGGGTAACTATGGCTACACCTTC
>TRBV3-1/TRBV3-2|NA|NA|TRBJ1-2
CASSQVFGQFYGYTF
TGTGCCAGCAGCCAAGTTTTTGGACAGTTCTATGGCTACACCTTC
>TRBV6-5|TRBD2|NA|TRBJ2-5
CASSSTSGKETQYF
TGTGCCAGCAGTTCGACTAGCGGGAAGGAGACCCAGTACTTC
>TRBV7-2|TRBD2|NA|TRBJ2-7
CASSSPSGRPSYEQYF
TGTGCCAGCAGCTCCCCTAGCGGACGACCTAGTTACGAGCAGTACTTC
>TRBV6-5|NA|few|TRBJ2-2
CATSVGHANTGELFF
TGTGCCACCTCTGTGGGACACGCGAACACCGGGGAGCTGTTTTTT
>TRBV19|NA|NA|TRBJ1-1
CASSRGAVNTEAFF
TGTGCCAGCTCCCGGGGGGCGGTGAACACTGAAGCTTTCTTT
>TRBV6-5|NA|once|TRBJ1-4
CASRIGGSNEKLFF
TGTGCCAGCAGAATCGGGGGTTCTAATGAAAAACTGTTTTTT
>TRBV6-5|TRBD1|NA|TRBJ2-1
CASSYSTGVPRGEQFF
TGTGCCAGCAGTTACTCGACAGGGGTACCCCGGGGTGAGCAGTTCTTC
>TRBV27|NA|NA|TRBJ1-1
CATMSGDVRTEAFF
TGTGCCACCATGTCGGGGGATGTGAGAACTGAAGCTTTCTTT
>TRBV25-1|NA|NA|TRBJ2-2
CASISPRIPGELFF
TGTGCCAGCATTTCTCCCAGGATTCCCGGGGAGCTGTTTTTT
>TRBV5-1|TRBD1|NA|TRBJ1-1
CASSLQGRTEAFF
TGCGCCAGCAGCTTACAGGGGAGAACTGAAGCTTTCTTT
>TRBV6-5|NA|NA|TRBJ2-1
CASRSGTLPYNEQFF
TGTGCCAGCAGGTCCGGGACTCTCCCCTACAATGAGCAGTTCTTC
>TRBV3-1/TRBV3-2|NA|NA|TRBJ2-7
CASSQSYREYEQYF
TGTGCCAGCAGCCAATCTTACAGGGAGTACGAGCAGTACTTC
>TRBV7-8|TRBD2|NA|TRBJ2-7
CASSSPGLAGVGAYEQYF
TGTGCCAGCAGCTCCCCCGGACTAGCGGGAGTTGGCGCCTACGAGCAGTACTTC
>TRBV7-2|TRBD1|NA|TRBJ1-4
CASSLGVAGQGSNEKLFF
TGTGCCAGCAGCTTAGGGGTTGCGGGACAGGGCTCTAATGAAAAACTGTTTTTT
>TRBV19|TRBD2|NA|TRBJ2-1
CASGTSEFLNNEQFF
TGTGCCAGTGGCACTAGCGAATTCCTTAACAATGAGCAGTTCTTC
>TRBV12-3/TRBV12-4|NA|NA|TRBJ1-2
CASSIGQNGYTF
TGTGCCAGCAGTATCGGACAGAATGGCTACACCTTC
>TRBV10-3|TRBD2|NA|TRBJ2-5
CAISELGSGEETQYF
TGTGCCATCAGTGAATTGGGTAGCGGGGAAGAGACCCAGTACTTC
>TRBV28|NA|NA|TRBJ1-6
CASSLGRAGNSPLHF
TGTGCCAGCAGTTTGGGTAGGGCAGGGAATTCACCCCTCCACTTT
>TRBV6-5|NA|NA|TRBJ2-7
CASSGDFSYEQYF
TGTGCCAGCAGCGGGGACTTCTCCTACGAGCAGTACTTC